The following is a TCR beta chain sequence with its context. Its antigen is not identified. Some clones are missing from TCRdb's copy, which holds only in-frame ones; the method was immunoSEQ multiplex PCR. Of about 53,000 clones listed, more than 80% are singletons. This CDR3 has 15 residues. V lost 2 bases to trimming and J lost 1 base, with 11 bases between them. CDR1 SNHLY and CDR2 FYNNEI come from the germline V gene. This specimen belongs to a study of OX40 agonist ivuxolimab in advanced cancers. Study-level information: Patients receiving dose escalation had hepatocellular carcinoma, melanoma, renal cell or head and neck cancer. Broader study findings: In a subset of nonresponders, normalized T-cell clonal expansion was also low.

The chain recombines TRBV2 with TRBJ2-5; TRBD2 is a possible D gene (5 bases). Sequences were derived from CD4+ or CD8+ T cells sorted from blood, sampled in a trial of the OX40 agonist ivuxolimab. The clonotype originates from an adult with an advanced solid tumor such as melanoma, head and neck, liver or kidney cancer. CDR3 coding DNA: TGTGCCAGCAGTGAACTTCGGAGCGGCCAAGAGACCCAGTACTTC. This gives the protein CASSELRSGQETQYF.